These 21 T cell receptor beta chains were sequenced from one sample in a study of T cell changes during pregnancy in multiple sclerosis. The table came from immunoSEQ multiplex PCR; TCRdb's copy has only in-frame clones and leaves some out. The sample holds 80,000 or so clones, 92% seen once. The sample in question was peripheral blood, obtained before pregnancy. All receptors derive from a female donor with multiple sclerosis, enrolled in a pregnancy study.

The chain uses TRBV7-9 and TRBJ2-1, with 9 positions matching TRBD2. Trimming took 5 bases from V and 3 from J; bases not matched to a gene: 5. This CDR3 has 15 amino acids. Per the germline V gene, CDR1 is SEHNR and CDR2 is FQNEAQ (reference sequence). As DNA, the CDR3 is TGTGCCAGCAGCACACTAGCGGGTGTCTACAATGAGCAGTTCTTC. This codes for CASSTLAGVYNEQFF. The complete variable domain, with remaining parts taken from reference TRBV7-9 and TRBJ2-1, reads DTGVSQNPRHKITKRGQNVTFRCDPISEHNRLYWYRQTLGQGPEFLTYFQNEAQLEKSRLLSDRFSAERPKGSFSTLEIQRTEQGDSAMYLCASSTLAGVYNEQFFGPGTRLTVL.

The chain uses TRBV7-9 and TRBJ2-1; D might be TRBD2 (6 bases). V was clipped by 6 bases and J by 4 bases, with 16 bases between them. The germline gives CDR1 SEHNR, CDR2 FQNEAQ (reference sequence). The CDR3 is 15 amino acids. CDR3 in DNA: TGTGCCAGCAGTCTAGCGCAGGGAAGATACAATGAGCAGTTCTTC. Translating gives CASSLAQGRYNEQFF.

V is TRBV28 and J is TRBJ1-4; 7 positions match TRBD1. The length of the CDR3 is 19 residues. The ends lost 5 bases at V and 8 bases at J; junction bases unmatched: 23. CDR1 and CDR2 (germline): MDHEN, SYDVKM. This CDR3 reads CASSTTNTGAGGLIEKLFF. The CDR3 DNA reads TGTGCCAGCAGTACGACTAATACAGGGGCGGGGGGGCTAATAGAAAAACTGTTTTTT.

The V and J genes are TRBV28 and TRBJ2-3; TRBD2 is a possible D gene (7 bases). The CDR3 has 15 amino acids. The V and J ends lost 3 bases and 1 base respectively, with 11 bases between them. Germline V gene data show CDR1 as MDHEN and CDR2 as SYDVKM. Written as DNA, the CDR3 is TGTGCCAGCAGTTTGGGGGGGCCCCGCACAGATACGCAGTATTTT. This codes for CASSLGGPRTDTQYF.

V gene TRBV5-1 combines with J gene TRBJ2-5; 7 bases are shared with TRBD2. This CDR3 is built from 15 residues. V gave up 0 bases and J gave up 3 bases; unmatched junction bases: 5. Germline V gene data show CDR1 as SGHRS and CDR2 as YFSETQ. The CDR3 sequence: CASSLVGGTKETQYF. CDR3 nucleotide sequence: TGCGCCAGCAGCTTGGTGGGGGGGACCAAAGAGACCCAGTACTTC.

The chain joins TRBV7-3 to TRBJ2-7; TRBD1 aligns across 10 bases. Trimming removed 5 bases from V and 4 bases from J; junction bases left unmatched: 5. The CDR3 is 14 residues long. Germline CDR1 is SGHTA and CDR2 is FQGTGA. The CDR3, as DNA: TGTGCCAGCAGCGAGGGACAGGGGCTGTACGAGCAGTACTTC. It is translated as CASSEGQGLYEQYF.

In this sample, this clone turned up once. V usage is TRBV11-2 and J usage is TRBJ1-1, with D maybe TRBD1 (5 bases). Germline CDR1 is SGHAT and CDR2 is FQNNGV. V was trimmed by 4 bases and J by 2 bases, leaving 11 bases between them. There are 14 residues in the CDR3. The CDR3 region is CASSSLRGNTEAFF. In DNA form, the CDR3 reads TGTGCCAGCAGCTCACTTAGGGGTAACACTGAAGCTTTCTTT.

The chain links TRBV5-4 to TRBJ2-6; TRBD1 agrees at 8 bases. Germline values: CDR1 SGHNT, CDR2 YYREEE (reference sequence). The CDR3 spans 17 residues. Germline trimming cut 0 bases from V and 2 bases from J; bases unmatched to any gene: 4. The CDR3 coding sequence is TGTGCCAGCAGCTTGGCCACAGGGGGAGCTGGGGCCAACGTCCTGACTTTC. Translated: CASSLATGGAGANVLTF.

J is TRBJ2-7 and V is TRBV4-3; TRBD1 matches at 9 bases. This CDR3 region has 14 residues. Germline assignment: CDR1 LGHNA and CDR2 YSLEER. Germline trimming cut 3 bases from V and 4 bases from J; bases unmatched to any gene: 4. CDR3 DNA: TGCGCCAGCAGCCATGGGACAGGGAGTTACGAGCAGTACTTC. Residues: CASSHGTGSYEQYF.

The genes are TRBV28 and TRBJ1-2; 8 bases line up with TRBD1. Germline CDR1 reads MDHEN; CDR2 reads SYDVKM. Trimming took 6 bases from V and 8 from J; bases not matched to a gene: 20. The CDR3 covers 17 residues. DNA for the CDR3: TGTGCCAGCAGCCGGCCCTATCCAGGACAGGGCCAGGTAGGCTACACCTTC. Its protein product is CASSRPYPGQGQVGYTF.

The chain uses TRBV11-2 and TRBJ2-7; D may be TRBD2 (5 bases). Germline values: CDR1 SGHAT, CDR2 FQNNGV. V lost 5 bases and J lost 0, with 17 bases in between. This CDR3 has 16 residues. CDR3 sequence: CASSLDPGLPSYEQYF. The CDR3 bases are TGTGCCAGCAGCCTTGACCCAGGACTTCCCTCCTACGAGCAGTACTTC.

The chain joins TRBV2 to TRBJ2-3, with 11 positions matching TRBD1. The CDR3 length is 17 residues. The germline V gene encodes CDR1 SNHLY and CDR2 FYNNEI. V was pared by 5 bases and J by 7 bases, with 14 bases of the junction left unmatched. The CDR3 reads CASSPPWDRGRSNTQYF. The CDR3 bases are TGTGCCAGCAGTCCTCCCTGGGACAGGGGGAGGTCAAATACGCAGTATTTT.

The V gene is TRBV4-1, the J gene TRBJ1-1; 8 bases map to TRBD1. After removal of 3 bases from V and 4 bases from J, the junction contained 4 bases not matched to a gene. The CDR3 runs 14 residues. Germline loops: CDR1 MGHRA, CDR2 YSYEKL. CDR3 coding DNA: TGCGCCAGCAGCCAGGACCAGGGGGCCACTGAAGCTTTCTTT. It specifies CASSQDQGATEAFF.

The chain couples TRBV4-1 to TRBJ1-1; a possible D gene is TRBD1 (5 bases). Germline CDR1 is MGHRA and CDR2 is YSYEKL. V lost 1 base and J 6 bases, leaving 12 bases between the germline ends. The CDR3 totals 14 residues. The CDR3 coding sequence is TGCGCCAGCAGCCAAGTTTCAGGGTACGCTGAAGCTTTCTTT. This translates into CASSQVSGYAEAFF.

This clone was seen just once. CDR3 DNA: TGTGCCAGCAGCCCAGGACTCACCAGAGAAGCTTTCTTT. This gives the protein CASSPGLTREAFF. The chain carries TRBV5-4 and TRBJ1-1; D unresolved. Looked up from germline, CDR1 is SGHNT and CDR2 is YYREEE (reference sequence). The CDR3 extends over 13 amino acids. Between the trimmed V and J ends, which lost 4 bases and 8 bases, there was a span of 15 bases. Looking up the rest from reference TRBV5-4 and TRBJ1-1 gives the full variable domain: ETGVTQSPTHLIKTRGQQVTLRCSSQSGHNTVSWYQQALGQGPQFIFQYYREEENGRGNFPPRFSGLQFPNYSSELNVNALELDDSALYLCASSPGLTREAFFGQGTRLTVV.

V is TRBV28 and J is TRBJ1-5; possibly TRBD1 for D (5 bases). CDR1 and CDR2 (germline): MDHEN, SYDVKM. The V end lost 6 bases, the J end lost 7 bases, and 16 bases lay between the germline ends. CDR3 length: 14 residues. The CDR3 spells CASRHGEGYQPQHF. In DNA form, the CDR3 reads TGTGCCAGCAGACACGGGGAGGGGTACCAGCCCCAGCATTTT.

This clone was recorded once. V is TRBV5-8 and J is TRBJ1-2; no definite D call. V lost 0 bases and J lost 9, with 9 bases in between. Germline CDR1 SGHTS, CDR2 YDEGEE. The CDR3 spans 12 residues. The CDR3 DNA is TGTGCCAGCAGCTTGGAGTCGGGTAGCTACACCTTC. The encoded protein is CASSLESGSYTF.

In nucleotides, the CDR3 is TGTGCCAGCAGTGAAAGGGGAAGGGGCACTGAAGCTTTCTTT. Protein product: CASSERGRGTEAFF. The rearrangement links TRBV2 to TRBJ1-1, with D perhaps TRBD1 (5 bases). Germline-derived CDR1 and CDR2 are SNHLY and FYNNEI. V lost 2 bases and J 4 bases, leaving 11 bases between the germline ends. The CDR3 length is 14 residues.

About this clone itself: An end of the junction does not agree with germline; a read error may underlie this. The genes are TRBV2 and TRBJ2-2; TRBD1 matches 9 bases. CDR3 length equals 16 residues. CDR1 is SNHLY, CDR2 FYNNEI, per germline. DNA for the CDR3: TGTGCCAGCAGTACGGGACAGGGAGCGAAAACCGGGGAGCTGTTTTTT. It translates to CASSTGQGAKTGELFF.

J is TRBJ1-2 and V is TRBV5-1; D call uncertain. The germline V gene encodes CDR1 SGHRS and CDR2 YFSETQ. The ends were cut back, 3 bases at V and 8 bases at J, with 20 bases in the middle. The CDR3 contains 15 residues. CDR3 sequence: CASSSEFSTLEGYTF. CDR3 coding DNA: TGCGCCAGCAGCTCCGAATTCAGCACGCTAGAGGGCTACACCTTC.

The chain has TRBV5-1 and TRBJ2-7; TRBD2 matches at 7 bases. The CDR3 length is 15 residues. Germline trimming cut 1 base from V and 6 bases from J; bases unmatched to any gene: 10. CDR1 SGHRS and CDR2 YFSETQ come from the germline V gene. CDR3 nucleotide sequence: TGCGCCAGCAGCTTGATAATAGCGGGTACATCCGAGCAGTACTTC. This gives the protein CASSLIIAGTSEQYF.